The rows below give T cell receptor beta chains drawn from one sample of a study of beta chain features in type 1 diabetes. Assay used: immunoSEQ multiplex PCR; TCRdb lists only in-frame clones, some missing. The sample has 310,000 or so clones; 9.5% to 11% are singletons. The sequenced material came from naive CD4+ T cells from blood. These receptors were taken from a woman aged 25 to 39 in good health. Both conserved end residues are part of each CDR3. D genes are given only for firm matches. Size tells how often a clone was seen (once, few, many) or the class of an expanded clone, and some rows leave it out.

CDR3 DNA,CDR3 protein,D gene,clone size,V gene,J gene
TGTGCCTGTACACCCAGCTCCTACAATGAGCAGTTCTTC,CACTPSSYNEQFF,-,-,TRBV30,TRBJ2-1
TGTGCCAGCAGCTTGGGCAGATCCTACGAGCAGTACTTC,CASSLGRSYEQYF,-,-,TRBV5-6,TRBJ2-7
TGTGCCAGCAGCCCCATGGTTAGCGGGAGGAATGAGCAGTTCTTC,CASSPMVSGRNEQFF,TRBD2,-,TRBV11-2,TRBJ2-1
TGTGCCAGCAGCCCTGGACTAGCGCGTGACAATGAGCAGTTCTTC,CASSPGLARDNEQFF,TRBD2,-,TRBV7-2,TRBJ2-1
TGCAGCGTTGGTGGGAGGGCGGGAACAGATACGCAGTATTTT,CSVGGRAGTDTQYF,TRBD2,-,TRBV29-1,TRBJ2-3
TGTGCCAGCGGGCGGGAGTTCTCCTACAATGAGCAGTTCTTC,CASGREFSYNEQFF,TRBD2,-,TRBV11-2,TRBJ2-1
TGTGCCAGCAGTCTGGGGGGACCTGGGGCCAACGTCCTGACTTTC,CASSLGGPGANVLTF,-,-,TRBV5-4,TRBJ2-6
TGTGCCATCATGGGGACAGGGACATACAATGAGCAGTTCTTC,CAIMGTGTYNEQFF,TRBD1,-,TRBV10-3,TRBJ2-1
TGTGCCACACGACAGGGGGCGGACACTGAAGCTTTCTTT,CATRQGADTEAFF,TRBD1,few,TRBV11-1,TRBJ1-1
TGCGCCAGCAGCCTAGGACTAGCGGGAGGGCGGAATGAGCAGTTCTTC,CASSLGLAGGRNEQFF,TRBD2,-,TRBV4-1,TRBJ2-1
TGTGCCAGCAGCCAAGGACAGGGAACAACTAATGAAAAACTGTTTTTT,CASSQGQGTTNEKLFF,TRBD1,-,TRBV4-2,TRBJ1-4
TGCAGCGTACAACAGGGGGCGGGCTTTGGTGGGGCCAACGTCCTGACTTTC,CSVQQGAGFGGANVLTF,TRBD1,-,TRBV29-1,TRBJ2-6
TGTGCCAGCACCACTGGCAGCGGGAGCTCCTACAATGAGCAGTTCTTC,CASTTGSGSSYNEQFF,TRBD2,-,TRBV5-4,TRBJ2-1
TGCGCCAGCAGCCTTTTGACAGGGGCCACTGAAGCTTTCTTT,CASSLLTGATEAFF,TRBD1,-,TRBV4-3,TRBJ1-1
TGTGCCAGCAGTCCACATGGGACAGGGAACTATGGCTACACCTTC,CASSPHGTGNYGYTF,TRBD1,few,TRBV28,TRBJ1-2
TGTGCCAGCAGGCGGGGCAGGAGCAATCAGCCCCAGCATTTT,CASRRGRSNQPQHF,-,few,TRBV28,TRBJ1-5
TGTGCCAGCAGCCCGGGTCCGGACACCGGGGAGCTGTTTTTT,CASSPGPDTGELFF,-,-,TRBV9,TRBJ2-2
TGTGCCAGCAGTTTGGGGGGATATAGCAATCAGCCCCAGCATTTT,CASSLGGYSNQPQHF,-,-,TRBV28,TRBJ1-5
TGTGCCAGTAGTATTCAAGGGGACACCTACGAGCAGTACTTC,CASSIQGDTYEQYF,-,-,TRBV19,TRBJ2-7
TGTGCCAGCAGCAAAGTCTTGTTAGGGGAACAGCCCCAGCATTTT,CASSKVLLGEQPQHF,-,few,TRBV21-1,TRBJ1-5
TGTGCCAGCTCACCAAATGAGGGCAATCAGCCCCAGCATTTT,CASSPNEGNQPQHF,-,-,TRBV18,TRBJ1-5
TGCGCCAGCAGCCAAGACCAATCCACAGATACGCAGTATTTT,CASSQDQSTDTQYF,-,many,TRBV4-3,TRBJ2-3
TGCAGCGTTGAACAGGTTCCGTTCTTC,CSVEQVPFF,-,few,TRBV29-1,TRBJ2-1
TGTGCCAGCAGTGGGGGCCTGATTAGCGGGAGCACCCACGAGCAGTACTTC,CASSGGLISGSTHEQYF,TRBD2,-,TRBV2,TRBJ2-7
TGTGCCAGCAGTGAGGCCCTAGCGGGAGTTAAAGATACGCAGTATTTT,CASSEALAGVKDTQYF,TRBD2,few,TRBV25-1,TRBJ2-3
TGTGCCAGCTCACCCTCGGGAGGCACGGAGACCCAGTACTTC,CASSPSGGTETQYF,TRBD2,few,TRBV18,TRBJ2-5
TGTGCCTGGAGCCGTCCCGGCGCGGGAGGGCTGGAAGAGACCCAGTACTTC,CAWSRPGAGGLEETQYF,TRBD2,few,TRBV30,TRBJ2-5
TGTGCCAGCCCTGGGAGGGCCACTGGAAACACCATATATTTT,CASPGRATGNTIYF,-,-,TRBV7-9,TRBJ1-3
TGTGCCAGCAGCTTAGTTTGGGCCGGGACTGGCTCCTACAATGAGCAGTTCTTC,CASSLVWAGTGSYNEQFF,-,few,TRBV7-2,TRBJ2-1
TGTGCCAGCAGTTCCGTCTACCACAATGAGCAGTTCTTC,CASSSVYHNEQFF,-,few,TRBV6-5,TRBJ2-1
TGTGCTAGTGGACAAAACACCGGGGAGCTGTTTTTT,CASGQNTGELFF,-,-,TRBV12-5,TRBJ2-2
TGTGCCAGCAGCCGGGGGGGGGACAGTCACAATGAGCAGTTCTTC,CASSRGGDSHNEQFF,-,few,TRBV5-4,TRBJ2-1
TGCGCCAGCAGAAAACCGGGACTAGCCTCCTACGAGCAGTACTTC,CASRKPGLASYEQYF,TRBD2,-,TRBV5-1,TRBJ2-7
TGTGCCAGCAGCAGGAAGACACAAGAGACCCAGTACTTC,CASSRKTQETQYF,-,-,TRBV21-1,TRBJ2-5
TGCGCCAGCAGCTCGGGACTAGCGGGATTCCAAGAGACCCAGTACTTC,CASSSGLAGFQETQYF,TRBD2,-,TRBV5-1,TRBJ2-5
TGTGCCAGCAGTGACGCTAGCGGATCCTACAATGAGCAGTTCTTC,CASSDASGSYNEQFF,TRBD2,-,TRBV9,TRBJ2-1
TGTGCCACCAGCGGGCCACAGGAGACCCAGTACTTC,CATSGPQETQYF,-,few,TRBV15,TRBJ2-5
TGCGCCAGCAGACTCGTCCCGGCGGGGAACACTGAAGCTTTCTTT,CASRLVPAGNTEAFF,-,few,TRBV5-1,TRBJ1-1
TGTGCCAGCAGCTTAGAAGAGCCGAGAGGGTTCTACACCTTC,CASSLEEPRGFYTF,-,few,TRBV7-2,TRBJ1-2
TGCAGCGGGAGGACTAGCGGGAGGGCCGCGGAGACCCAGTACTTC,CSGRTSGRAAETQYF,TRBD2,few,TRBV29-1,TRBJ2-5
TGTGCCTGGAGTGTTACAGGCAATGAGCAGTTCTTC,CAWSVTGNEQFF,-,few,TRBV30,TRBJ2-1
TGCAGCGTTGGGGACACGAATGAAAAACTGTTTTTT,CSVGDTNEKLFF,-,few,TRBV29-1,TRBJ1-4
TGTGCCAGCAGTTATGGGGCAGTCCCCTACTACGAGCAGTACTTC,CASSYGAVPYYEQYF,-,few,TRBV25-1,TRBJ2-7
TGTGCCAGCAGTTACTCGAGAGGACTAGCGGAAGTGTATTTT,CASSYSRGLAEVYF,TRBD2,-,TRBV6-5,TRBJ2-3